This T cell receptor (beta chain) was captured by sequencing in a study of blood T cell repertoires in COVID-19. The authors' processing: It was from reference gene primer amplification that nucleated cell counts were estimated. Here immunoSEQ multiplex PCR was the method, and the copy in TCRdb shows in-frame clones only, minus some. V, J and clone size were drawn from that table, and D and trimming were deduced from the DNA. The table includes about 97,000 clones, roughly 86% detected once. V was cut by 3 bases and J by 2 bases, with 15 bases left in between. The germline CDR1 and CDR2 sequences are ENHRY and SYGVKD. There are 16 residues in the CDR3. This clone showed up just once.

The sequence was obtained from a man between 45 and 60 years old with active or convalescent COVID-19. The gene calls are TRBV10-3 and TRBJ2-3, with a possible D match to TRBD1 (6 bases). The source material was peripheral blood. Here the CDR3 reads CAISDITGLNTDTQYF. In DNA form, the CDR3 reads TGTGCCATCAGTGATATCACAGGGCTAAACACAGATACGCAGTATTTT.